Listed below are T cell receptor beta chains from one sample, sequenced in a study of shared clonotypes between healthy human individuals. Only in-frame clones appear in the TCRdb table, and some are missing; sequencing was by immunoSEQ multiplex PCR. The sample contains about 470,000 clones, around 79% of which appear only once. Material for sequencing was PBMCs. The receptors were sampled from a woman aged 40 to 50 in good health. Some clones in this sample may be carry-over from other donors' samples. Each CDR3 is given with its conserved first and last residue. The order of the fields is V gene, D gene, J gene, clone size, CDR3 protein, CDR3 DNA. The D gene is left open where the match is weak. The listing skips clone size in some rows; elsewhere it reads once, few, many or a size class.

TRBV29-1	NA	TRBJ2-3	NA	CSVAGWGRAADTQYF	TGCAGCGTTGCGGGGTGGGGCAGGGCTGCAGATACGCAGTATTTT
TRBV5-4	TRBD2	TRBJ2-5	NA	CASSLEVAGVRETQYF	TGTGCCAGCAGCTTGGAGGTAGCGGGAGTAAGAGAGACCCAGTACTTC
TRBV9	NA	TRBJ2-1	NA	CASSVVGGGTYNEQFF	TGTGCCAGCAGCGTAGTGGGAGGGGGCACCTACAATGAGCAGTTCTTC
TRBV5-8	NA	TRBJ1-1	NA	CASSLQTGFTEAFF	TGTGCCAGCAGCTTGCAGACGGGATTCACTGAAGCTTTCTTT
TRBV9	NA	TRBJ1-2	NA	CASSPTRFYGYTF	TGTGCCAGCAGCCCCACACGATTCTATGGCTACACCTTC
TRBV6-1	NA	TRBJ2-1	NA	CASRMEATTYNEQFF	TGTGCCAGCAGGATGGAGGCTACCACCTACAATGAGCAGTTCTTC
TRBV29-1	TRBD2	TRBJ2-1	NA	CSVEEDWGGMGEQFF	TGCAGCGTTGAAGAAGACTGGGGAGGGATGGGTGAGCAGTTCTTC
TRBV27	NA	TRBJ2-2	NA	CASSYGGELFF	TGTGCCAGCAGTTATGGCGGGGAGCTGTTTTTT
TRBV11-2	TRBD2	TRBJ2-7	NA	CASRRTGLAGGPLREQYF	TGTGCCAGCAGACGGACGGGACTAGCGGGAGGGCCCTTGCGCGAGCAGTACTTC
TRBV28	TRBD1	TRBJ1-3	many	CASSSPHQQGGNTIYF	TGTGCCAGCAGCTCGCCCCACCAACAGGGGGGAAACACCATATATTTT
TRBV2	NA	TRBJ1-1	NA	CAGHGQTNTEAFF	TGTGCCGGCCACGGACAGACGAACACTGAAGCTTTCTTT
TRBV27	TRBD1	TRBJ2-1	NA	CASRFRDRGRDEQFF	TGTGCCAGCAGATTCCGGGACAGGGGGCGCGATGAGCAGTTCTTC
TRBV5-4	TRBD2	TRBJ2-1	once	CASTRSGSTSYNEQFF	TGTGCCAGCACTCGGAGCGGGAGTACCTCCTACAATGAGCAGTTCTTC
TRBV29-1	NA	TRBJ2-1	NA	CSVVEGLQFF	TGCAGCGTTGTAGAAGGATTACAGTTCTTC
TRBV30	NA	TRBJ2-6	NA	CAWSKGIANVLTF	TGTGCCTGGAGTAAAGGGATAGCCAACGTCCTGACTTTC
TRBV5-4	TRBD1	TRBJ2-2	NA	CASSLVQGATGELFF	TGTGCCAGCAGCTTGGTACAGGGGGCCACCGGGGAGCTGTTTTTT
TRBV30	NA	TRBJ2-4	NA	CAWSVLLAKNIQYF	TGTGCCTGGAGTGTACTTCTAGCCAAAAACATTCAGTACTTC
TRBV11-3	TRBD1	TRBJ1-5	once	CASSQEAQGAAFRQPQHF	TGTGCCAGCAGTCAGGAGGCGCAGGGGGCTGCTTTTCGCCAGCCCCAGCATTTT
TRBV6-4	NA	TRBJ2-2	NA	CASSGGSSTGELFF	TGTGCCAGCAGTGGTGGTAGTAGCACCGGGGAGCTGTTTTTT
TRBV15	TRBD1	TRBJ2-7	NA	CATSRDRLTGNTYEQYF	TGTGCCACCAGCAGAGATCGGCTGACAGGGAATACCTACGAGCAGTACTTC